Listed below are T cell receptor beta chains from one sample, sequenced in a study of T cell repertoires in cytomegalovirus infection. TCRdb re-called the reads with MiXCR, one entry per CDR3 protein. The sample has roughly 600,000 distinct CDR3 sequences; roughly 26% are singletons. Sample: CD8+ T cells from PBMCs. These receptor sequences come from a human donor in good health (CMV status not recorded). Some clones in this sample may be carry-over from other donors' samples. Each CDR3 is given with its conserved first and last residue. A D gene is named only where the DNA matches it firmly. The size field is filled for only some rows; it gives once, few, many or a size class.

TGTGCCAGCAGCCATCTCACTCAGATTGTAGTTGGCGACACCGGGGAGCTGTTTTTT,CASSHLTQIVVGDTGELFF,NA,few,TRBJ2-2,TRBV3-1
TGTGCCAGCAGTTTAACCTGGATAGCGGGGGGCGGATACAATGAGCAGTTCTTC,CASSLTWIAGGGYNEQFF,TRBD2,many,TRBJ2-1,TRBV6-6
TGTGCCAGTAGTATACAGGCGGGGCACACCGGGGAGCTGTTTTTT,CASSIQAGHTGELFF,NA,many,TRBJ2-2,TRBV19
TGTGCCAGCAGCGTTGGAGTAGCGGGGAGCACAGATACGCAGTATTTT,CASSVGVAGSTDTQYF,TRBD2,few,TRBJ2-3,TRBV7-2
TGCAGCGCGACCCCCGCGGAAGGCTACACCTTC,CSATPAEGYTF,NA,NA,TRBJ1-2,TRBV29-1
TGTGCCAGCAGTTACTCGGCTAGCGGGGGGCACTCTCCCTCCTACGAGCAGTACTTC,CASSYSASGGHSPSYEQYF,TRBD2,few,TRBJ2-7,TRBV6-5
TGTGCCAGTAGTCTGTACAGGTATACTGGGGCCAACGTCCTGACTTTC,CASSLYRYTGANVLTF,NA,few,TRBJ2-6,TRBV27
TGCAGTGCTAGAGAGGAAGGTAGCGGTTTGAATGAGCAGTTCTTC,CSAREEGSGLNEQFF,NA,few,TRBJ2-1,TRBV20-1
TGCAGTGCCACAGATCACAATGAGCAGTTCTTC,CSATDHNEQFF,NA,NA,TRBJ2-1,TRBV20-1
TGTGCCAGCAGCACCAAGAGCTCCTACAATGAGCAGTTCTTC,CASSTKSSYNEQFF,NA,many,TRBJ2-1,TRBV7-8